The 20 T cell receptor beta chains below all came from one sample that was sequenced in a study of neurological immune-mediated disorders. TCRdb itself ran the 5' RACE reads through MiXCR, one entry per CDR3 protein. Found here are approximately 70,000 distinct CDR3 sequences, less than 4% of them singletons; the top ten hold 1.3%. The source material was PBMCs. The receptors were sampled from a man under 40 with multiple sclerosis.

This clonotype has a count of ten or more. The CDR3 sequence is CASSFRLAGSSYEQYF. The CDR3 nucleotides read TGCGCCAGCAGCTTCCGACTAGCGGGGAGCTCCTACGAGCAGTACTTC. This chain uses TRBV5-1 with TRBJ2-7, with TRBD2 matching 11 bases. Germline lookup yields CDR1 SGHRS and CDR2 YFSETQ. The V segment lost 2 bases and the J segment 0 bases; nucleotides outside the gene matches: 4. The CDR3 is 16 residues long.

Many counts were recorded for this clonotype. A read error may be the cause here, since a much bigger clone is one base away. V gene TRBV28 combines with J gene TRBJ2-7; D remains ambiguous. There are 13 residues in the CDR3. The germline V and J ends were trimmed by 3 bases and 7 bases, with 13 bases remaining between them. Germline lookup yields CDR1 MDHEN and CDR2 SYDVKM. This chain's CDR3 is CASSFNNLQEQYF. CDR3 sequence (DNA): TGTGCCAGCAGTTTCAACAACCTCCAAGAGCAGTACTTC.

This clonotype was counted many times. The gene calls are TRBV4-3 and TRBJ2-3; 10 positions match TRBD2. This CDR3 is built from 17 residues. Germline CDR1 reads LGHNA; CDR2 reads YSLEER. The J segment lost 5 bases and the V segment lost 2 bases, leaving 10 bases of the junction unmatched. CDR3 residues: CASSQSSSGGGVDTQYF. The DNA of the CDR3 is TGCGCCAGCAGCCAAAGCTCTAGCGGGGGAGGAGTAGATACGCAGTATTTT.

The J gene is TRBJ2-2, the V gene TRBV6-4; 7 bases match TRBD2. J gave up 2 bases and V 1 base, and 4 bases lay outside the gene matches. Germline assignment: CDR1 MRHNA and CDR2 SNTAGT. The CDR3 is made up of 16 amino acids. CDR3 coding DNA: TGTGCCAGCAGTGACTTCGGGACTACTAACACCGGGGAGCTGTTTTTT. As protein: CASSDFGTTNTGELFF.

This clonotype was seen repeatedly, ten times or more. This chain uses TRBV5-1 with TRBJ1-1; a possible D gene is TRBD1 (5 bases). V was cut by 3 bases and J by 5 bases, with 14 bases left in between. CDR1 is SGHRS and CDR2 is YFSETQ in the germline V gene. This CDR3 has 14 residues. The CDR3 loop reads CASSSGGGRTEAFF. CDR3 bases: TGCGCCAGCAGCTCCGGGGGGGGTCGGACTGAAGCTTTCTTT.

This clonotype was seen a few times. The rearrangement joins TRBV20-1 to TRBJ2-1; perhaps TRBD2 as D (7 bases). Trimming removed 0 bases at V and 9 bases at J, with 18 bases between. Germline lookup yields CDR1 DFQATT and CDR2 SNEGSKA (reference sequence). CDR3 length: 15 residues. In DNA form, the CDR3 reads TGCAGTGCTAGAGATCTATTGCGGGGGCGGGGTGAGCAGTTCTTC. Amino acid sequence: CSARDLLRGRGEQFF.

This clonotype was counted ten times or more. The V gene is TRBV25-1, the J gene TRBJ2-3, with a weak D call TRBD2 (7 bases). V lost 2 bases and J 5 bases, leaving 14 bases between the germline ends. Per the germline V gene, CDR1 is MGHDK and CDR2 is SYGVNS. The CDR3 extends over 15 amino acids. CDR3 protein: CASSEAGAQGDTQYF. DNA for the CDR3: TGTGCCAGCAGTGAAGCGGGGGCGCAGGGAGATACGCAGTATTTT.

This clonotype was counted many times. CDR3 sequence reads: CASSQQRGAKAFF. Written as DNA, the CDR3 is TGTGCCAGCAGCCAACAGCGGGGAGCGAAAGCTTTCTTT. The chain couples TRBV7-2 to TRBJ1-1, with D uncertain. Germline CDR1 is SGHTA and CDR2 is FQGNSA. The ends were cut back, 5 bases at V and 9 bases at J, with 16 bases in the middle. There are 13 residues in the CDR3.

This clonotype was observed many times. The CDR3 spells CASSFSVAGGLYEQYF. As DNA, the CDR3 is TGTGCCAGCAGTTTTTCTGTGGCAGGGGGTCTGTACGAGCAGTACTTC. The genes are TRBV12-3 or TRBV12-4 and TRBJ2-7, with TRBD1 matching over 7 bases. The CDR3 covers 16 residues. After removal of 3 bases from V and 4 bases from J, the junction contained 12 bases not matched to a gene.

This clonotype was observed at least ten times. The chain joins TRBV11-2 to TRBJ2-5; D remains ambiguous. This CDR3 has 13 residues. Deletions cut 5 bases from V and 3 bases from J, with 10 bases between. The V gene's germline CDR1 is SGHAT and CDR2 FQNNGV. The CDR3 DNA follows: TGTGCCAGCAGCGCATGGGCAGAAGAGACCCAGTACTTC. Translation: CASSAWAEETQYF.

This clonotype was recorded many times. The CDR3 DNA reads TGTGCCAGCAGCTTATATGTTGGCACTGAAGCTTTCTTT. Protein: CASSLYVGTEAFF. The V and J genes are TRBV7-3 and TRBJ1-1; D is unresolved. The CDR3 sequence is 13 residues long. Germline V gene sequence: CDR1 SGHTA, CDR2 FQGTGA. Trimming stripped 2 bases from V and 4 bases from J, with 8 bases between.

This clonotype was seen ten or more times. The chain employs TRBV5-1 and TRBJ2-2; TRBD1 agrees at 8 bases. The CDR3 has 18 amino acids. V was clipped by 4 bases and J by 0 bases; unmatched bases: 11. Germline assignment: CDR1 SGHRS and CDR2 YFSETQ. CDR3 in amino acids: CASSEWSRGPSNTGELFF. Written as DNA, the CDR3 is TGCGCCAGCAGCGAGTGGAGCAGGGGGCCATCGAACACCGGGGAGCTGTTTTTT.

This clonotype has a count of ten or more. The chain uses TRBV4-3 and TRBJ2-3; 12 nucleotides match TRBD2. CDR3 length: 16 residues. In germline, CDR1 is LGHNA, CDR2 YSLEER. J was trimmed by 5 bases and V by 3 bases; bases with no gene match: 6. The CDR3 reads CASSHSSGGARDTQYF. CDR3 DNA sequence: TGCGCCAGCAGCCATTCTAGCGGGGGGGCTAGAGATACGCAGTATTTT.

This clonotype showed up many times. The rearrangement joins TRBV20-1 to TRBJ1-2; 8 bases are shared with TRBD1. Trimming cost V 5 bases and J 8 bases; bases outside gene matches: 4. The CDR3 has 11 amino acids. CDR1 and CDR2 from the germline V gene are DFQATT and SNEGSKA (reference sequence). CDR3 coding DNA: TGCAGTGCTTCCCGACAGGGGGGCTACACCTTC. Protein sequence: CSASRQGGYTF.

This clonotype has ten or more counts. The chain recombines TRBV5-1 with TRBJ2-3, with 8 nucleotides matching TRBD2. From germline, CDR1 is SGHRS and CDR2 YFSETQ. This CDR3 is built from 15 residues. Germline trimming cut 5 bases from V and 0 bases from J; bases unmatched to any gene: 5. CDR3 region: CASRPIAGSTDTQYF. CDR3 coding DNA: TGCGCCAGCAGACCAATAGCGGGGAGCACAGATACGCAGTATTTT. The complete variable domain, with remaining parts taken from reference TRBV5-1 and TRBJ2-3, reads KAGVTQTPRYLIKTRGQQVTLSCSPISGHRSVSWYQQTPGQGLQFLFEYFSETQRNKGNFPGRFSGRQFSNSRSEMNVSTLELGDSALYLCASRPIAGSTDTQYFGPGTRLTVL.

This clonotype was counted a few times. V and J are TRBV3-1 and TRBJ1-1, with D possibly being TRBD1 (5 bases). The CDR3 sequence is 13 residues long. V was clipped by 4 bases and J by 4 bases, with 10 bases between them. Looked up from germline, CDR1 is LGHDT and CDR2 is YNNKEL (reference sequence). The CDR3 DNA is TGTGCCAGCAGCCCGAAAACAGGCACTGAAGCTTTCTTT. Amino acid sequence: CASSPKTGTEAFF.

This clonotype has a count of ten or more. The chain recombines TRBV5-1 with TRBJ2-1; D is possibly TRBD2 (5 bases). V lost 0 bases, J lost 9 bases, and 13 bases lay in between. This CDR3 has 14 residues. Germline-derived CDR1 and CDR2 are SGHRS and YFSETQ. The CDR3 loop reads CASSLAERRGEQFF. The CDR3 DNA follows: TGCGCCAGCAGCTTGGCCGAGCGGCGCGGTGAGCAGTTCTTC.

This clonotype was counted many times. This chain uses TRBV5-1 with TRBJ2-2; 7 bases match TRBD1. The J segment lost 1 base and the V segment lost 0 bases, leaving 3 bases of the junction unmatched. From germline, CDR1 is SGHRS and CDR2 YFSETQ. The length of the CDR3 is 16 residues. CDR3: CASSLETGRNTGELFF. CDR3 sequence (DNA): TGCGCCAGCAGCTTGGAGACAGGGCGGAACACCGGGGAGCTGTTTTTT.

The chain uses TRBV7-8 and TRBJ2-2, with D tentatively TRBD1 (5 bases). Germline V gene lookup returns CDR1 SGHVS and CDR2 FQNEAQ. Trimming left V 5 bases short and J 6 bases short, with 13 bases between. CDR3 size: 14 residues. The CDR3 sequence is CASSMNLGAGELFF. The DNA for the CDR3 is TGTGCCAGCAGCATGAACTTAGGGGCCGGGGAGCTGTTTTTT.

The table lists this clonotype with many counts. The CDR3 coding sequence is TGTGCCAGCTCAATTTTTCTGGGGACTGAAGCTTTCTTT. Protein product: CASSIFLGTEAFF. The V and J genes are TRBV3-1 and TRBJ1-1; no firm D call. Germline V CDR1 and CDR2: LGHDT, YNNKEL (reference sequence). Deletions cut 8 bases from V and 5 bases from J, with 15 bases between. CDR3 length: 13 residues.